These 17 T cell receptor beta chains were sequenced from one sample in a study of blood T cells in healthy people across ages. Sample-barcoded 5' priming and a J-beta primer mix drove a second PCR of roughly 7 to 11 cycles. A single record per CDR3 protein comes from TCRdb applying MiXCR to the 5' RACE reads. The table lists 1.5 million to 1.9 million distinct CDR3 sequences, about 42% of them singletons, with just over 4% in the top ten. What was sequenced was blood. These TCRs come from a woman aged 18-29 years in good health.

This clonotype was detected a few times. J is TRBJ2-1 and V is TRBV5-1; no firm D call. The CDR3 is 12 amino acids. Trimming took off 0 bases at V and 15 bases at J, with 13 bases between the two ends. The V gene's germline CDR1 is SGHRS and CDR2 YFSETQ. CDR3: CASSLEAGSLFF. DNA of the CDR3: TGCGCCAGCAGCTTGGAGGCAGGATCGCTGTTCTTC.

This clonotype was counted a few times. The chain joins TRBV15 to TRBJ2-7, with unresolved D. The CDR3 runs to 15 residues. V was trimmed by 0 bases and J by 2 bases, leaving 11 bases between them. CDR1 is LNHNV, CDR2 YYDKDF, per germline (reference sequence). The CDR3 here is CATSRDRHSAYEQYF. CDR3 nucleotide sequence: TGTGCCACCAGCAGAGACAGACACTCCGCCTACGAGCAGTACTTC. The variable domain in full, with the rest retrieved from reference TRBV15 and TRBJ2-7, is DAMVIQNPRYQVTQFGKPVTLSCSQTLNHNVMYWYQQKSSQAPKLLFHYYDKDFNNEADTPDNFQSRRPNTSFCFLDIRSPGLGDTAMYLCATSRDRHSAYEQYFGPGTRLTVT.

The CDR3 nucleotides read TGTGCCAGCAGCAAAACCCAAGGGCTGAACACTGAAGCTTTCTTT. Its protein product is CASSKTQGLNTEAFF. The chain couples TRBV7-9 to TRBJ1-1; no firm D call. Trimming pared 5 bases from V and 0 bases from J, leaving 13 bases between. This CDR3 is 15 amino acids long. CDR1 and CDR2 from the germline V gene are SEHNR and FQNEAQ (reference sequence).

This clonotype turned up a few times. One junction end does not reproduce the germline sequence, and a read error may be involved. The chain uses TRBV6-6 and TRBJ2-1; 11 bases agree with TRBD1. CDR1 and CDR2 from the germline V gene are MNHNY and SVGAGI (reference sequence). The CDR3 consists of 16 residues. CDR3: CASRIPGQGVYTEQFF. CDR3 DNA: TGTGCCAGCAGAATCCCGGGACAGGGGGTATACACTGAGCAGTTCTTC.

With respect to this clonotype: A junction boundary mismatches the germline segment, possibly from a read error. This chain connects TRBV4-3 to TRBJ1-2; possible D gene TRBD1, 5 bases. This CDR3 region has 14 residues. Germline CDR1 and CDR2: LGHNA and YSLEER. CDR3 region: CASNQDSGFYGYTF. DNA of the CDR3: TGCGCCAGCAACCAAGATTCAGGGTTCTATGGCTACACCTTC.

This clonotype has at least ten counts. CDR3 sequence: CASRLPGAYGYTF. The CDR3 coding sequence is TGTGCCAGCAGACTACCAGGGGCCTATGGCTACACCTTC. This chain joins TRBV12-3 or TRBV12-4 and TRBJ1-2, with D perhaps matching TRBD1 (6 bases). The CDR3 has 13 residues. V dropped 6 bases and J dropped 4 bases, with 12 bases sitting between them.

This clonotype turned up a few times. The V call is TRBV6-2 or TRBV6-3, the J call TRBJ1-2; D possibly corresponds to TRBD1 (5 bases). CDR1 is MNHEY, CDR2 SVGEGT, per germline. The CDR3 totals 13 residues. Trimming stripped 6 bases from V and 4 bases from J, with 12 bases between. In nucleotides, the CDR3 is TGTGCCAGCAGGGACAAGGGAGTCTATGGCTACACCTTC. Its protein is CASRDKGVYGYTF.

This sequence joins TRBV5-1 and TRBJ2-1; D remains ambiguous. V gave up 5 bases and J gave up 7 bases, with 19 bases separating them. The CDR3 has 15 amino acids. Germline CDR1 SGHRS, CDR2 YFSETQ. The CDR3 loop reads CASRIGGVPGNEQFF. Here the CDR3 DNA reads TGCGCCAGCAGAATAGGTGGAGTGCCTGGTAATGAGCAGTTCTTC.

The chain uses TRBV4-1 and TRBJ2-1, with 7 bases lining up with TRBD1. The CDR3 contains 14 residues. Germline values: CDR1 MGHRA, CDR2 YSYEKL. J gave up 10 bases and V 4 bases, and 10 bases lay outside the gene matches. The CDR3 bases are TGCGCCAGCAGCCCCCGGGACAGCAGCTACGAGCAGTTCTTC. Amino acid sequence: CASSPRDSSYEQFF.

The chain carries TRBV4-1 and TRBJ2-7; D is undetermined. Germline V lookup: CDR1 MGHRA, CDR2 YSYEKL. Trimming took off 2 bases at V and 6 bases at J, with 8 bases between the two ends. The CDR3 spans 12 residues. The CDR3 loop reads CASSQYGSEQYF. In nucleotides, the CDR3 is TGCGCCAGCAGCCAATACGGTTCCGAGCAGTACTTC.

This clonotype was seen a few times. The chain employs TRBV7-8 and TRBJ2-4; perhaps TRBD1 as D (5 bases). This CDR3 is 19 amino acids long. Germline CDR1 reads SGHVS; CDR2 reads FQNEAQ. The V gene lost 5 bases and the J gene lost 3 bases, with 26 bases spanning the gap. CDR3 sequence (DNA): TGTGCCAGCAGCCCACTCACGCACAGGCTAATTTTAGGCAAAAACATTCAGTACTTC. Residues: CASSPLTHRLILGKNIQYF.

This clonotype has a handful of counts. The chain carries TRBV12-3 or TRBV12-4 and TRBJ2-1; TRBD2 aligns across 9 bases. The CDR3 extends over 15 amino acids. The J segment lost 3 bases and the V segment lost 8 bases, leaving 8 bases of the junction unmatched. The CDR3 DNA reads as TGTGCCAGCGGCGCTGGGACTAGCTTCTACAATGAGCAGTTCTTC. It specifies CASGAGTSFYNEQFF.

V gene TRBV20-1 combines with J gene TRBJ2-1, with 13 bases lining up with TRBD2. The germline CDR1 and CDR2 sequences are DFQATT and SNEGSKA (reference sequence). The CDR3 loop spans 17 amino acids. Trimming cost V 3 bases and J 4 bases; bases outside gene matches: 9. The CDR3 sequence: CSARATSGGAGYNEQFF. DNA of the CDR3: TGCAGTGCTAGGGCCACTAGCGGGGGGGCAGGGTACAATGAGCAGTTCTTC.

This chain connects TRBV5-1 to TRBJ2-1, with D possibly matching TRBD2 (5 bases). The DNA matches TRBJ2-7 better at its end, which makes the J call doubtful. CDR3 length: 15 amino acids. Germline loops: CDR1 SGHRS, CDR2 YFSETQ. CDR3 residues: CASSFRVDSYNEQYF. For the CDR3, the DNA is TGCGCCAGCAGCTTTAGGGTGGACTCCTACAATGAGCAGTACTTC.

This clonotype came up a few times. The genes are TRBV13 and TRBJ2-4; perhaps TRBD1 as D (5 bases). The J call may be incorrect, as the DNA end agrees better with TRBJ2-7. Germline assignment: CDR1 PRHDT and CDR2 FYEKMQ (reference sequence). The CDR3 extends over 15 amino acids. The CDR3 DNA reads TGTGCCAGCAGCTTCCTAGGACAAGTCTTCTACGAGCAGTACTTC. This gives the protein CASSFLGQVFYEQYF.

The chain recombines TRBV9 with TRBJ1-3; TRBD1 matches at 8 bases. Trimming at V came to 2 bases and at J to 0 bases, leaving 4 bases not matched to a gene. There are 16 residues in the CDR3. CDR1 is SGDLS and CDR2 is YYNGEE in the germline V gene. The CDR3, as DNA: TGTGCCAGCAGCGTGACAGGACAGGGCTCTGGAAACACCATATATTTT. Amino acids: CASSVTGQGSGNTIYF.

A single count supports this clonotype. A much bigger clone sits one base away, suggesting this may be a read error. The rearrangement uses TRBV4-3 and TRBJ2-1; the match to TRBD2 covers 8 bases. With the DNA end fitting TRBJ2-7 better, the J assignment may be wrong. Germline CDR1 is LGHNA and CDR2 is YSLEER. The CDR3 length is 17 residues. Written as DNA, the CDR3 is TGCGCCAGCAGCACCAGCCGGACTAGCAGCTCCTACAATGAGCAGTACTTC. Its translation is CASSTSRTSSSYNEQYF.